Listed here are 31 T cell receptor beta chains from one sample, sequenced in a study of PD-L1 blockade in urothelial cancer. TCRdb's table, derived via immunoSEQ multiplex PCR, lists solely in-frame clones and lacks some. Among around 45,000 clones, 83% were seen once, and the ten largest hold about 16%. Time point here: peripheral blood 6 weeks after treatment start. The specimen comprised PBMCs, sampled around atezolizumab (anti-PD-L1) treatment. Receptors originate from a man in his fifties or sixties with urothelial cancer.

This clone was detected once. V and J are TRBV4-1 and TRBJ2-7, with D perhaps TRBD2 (5 bases). Trimming left V 0 bases short and J 1 base short, with 13 bases between. CDR1 MGHRA and CDR2 YSYEKL come from the germline V gene. The CDR3 totals 16 residues. This CDR3 is CASSQDKSLASYEQYF. CDR3 DNA sequence: TGCGCCAGCAGCCAAGATAAGTCCCTAGCATCCTACGAGCAGTACTTC.

The chain couples TRBV5-1 to TRBJ2-5, with 11 bases matching TRBD2. Germline V CDR1 and CDR2: SGHRS, YFSETQ. J gave up 0 bases and V 3 bases, and 1 base lay outside the gene matches. This CDR3 spans 15 amino acids. Here the CDR3 DNA reads TGCGCCAGCAGCTCTAGCGGGGGGAACCAAGAGACCCAGTACTTC. Protein product: CASSSSGGNQETQYF. Using reference TRBV5-1 and TRBJ2-5 for the parts outside the CDR3, the full variable domain is KAGVTQTPRYLIKTRGQQVTLSCSPISGHRSVSWYQQTPGQGLQFLFEYFSETQRNKGNFPGRFSGRQFSNSRSEMNVSTLELGDSALYLCASSSSGGNQETQYFGPGTRLLVL.

The gene calls are TRBV30 and TRBJ2-1, with 10 bases that match TRBD2. The length of the CDR3 is 15 residues. Germline V gene lookup returns CDR1 GTSNPN and CDR2 SVGIG (reference sequence). The V gene end was trimmed by 3 bases and the J gene end by 7 bases; junction bases not matched to a gene: 9. CDR3 in amino acids: CAWRTLSGGRNEQFF. DNA of the CDR3: TGTGCCTGGAGAACACTTAGCGGGGGGCGGAATGAGCAGTTCTTC.

The CDR3 is CASSSGQFDNEQFF. DNA for the CDR3: TGTGCCAGCAGTTCGGGACAGTTTGACAATGAGCAGTTCTTC. The chain combines TRBV28 with TRBJ2-1; 7 bases are shared with TRBD1. The CDR3 is made up of 14 amino acids. Germline loops: CDR1 MDHEN, CDR2 SYDVKM. Trimming took 4 bases from V and 5 from J; bases not matched to a gene: 5.

J is TRBJ1-2 and V is TRBV10-3; D possibly corresponds to TRBD1 (6 bases). Trimming removed 2 bases from V and 1 base from J, with 11 bases in between. This CDR3 has 15 amino acids. From germline, CDR1 is ENHRY and CDR2 SYGVKD. CDR3 in amino acids: CAISEGGADNYGYTF. The CDR3 DNA sequence: TGTGCCATCAGTGAGGGGGGGGCGGATAACTATGGCTACACCTTC.

The chain recombines TRBV30 with TRBJ2-2, with D maybe TRBD2 (5 bases). V gave up 4 bases and J gave up 1 base, with 13 bases separating them. The CDR3 sequence is 15 residues long. CDR1 and CDR2 from the germline V gene are GTSNPN and SVGIG (reference sequence). The CDR3 here is CAWNAGEGNTGELFF. CDR3 in DNA: TGTGCCTGGAACGCCGGGGAAGGGAACACCGGGGAGCTGTTTTTT.

This chain joins TRBV7-2 and TRBJ1-1; D is uncertain. V lost 4 bases to trimming and J lost 4 bases, with 10 bases between them. The CDR3 extends over 13 amino acids. CDR1 is SGHTA, CDR2 FQGNSA, per germline. The DNA of the CDR3 is TGTGCCAGCAGCTCCGAAGAGGGCACTGAAGCTTTCTTT. It yields the protein CASSSEEGTEAFF. The whole variable domain, remainder taken from reference TRBV7-2 and TRBJ1-1, is GAGVSQSPSNKVTEKGKDVELRCDPISGHTALYWYRQSLGQGLEFLIYFQGNSAPDKSGLPSDRFSAERTGGSVSTLTIQRTQQEDSAVYLCASSSEEGTEAFFGQGTRLTVV.

The V call is TRBV18, the J call TRBJ2-5, with 7 bases identical to TRBD2. The CDR3 length is 13 residues. V dropped 3 bases and J dropped 2; count of bases not matched to a gene: 0. Germline assignment: CDR1 KGHSH and CDR2 LQKENI. The CDR3 sequence is CASSPGGQETQYF. The DNA for the CDR3 is TGTGCCAGCTCACCGGGGGGGCAAGAGACCCAGTACTTC.

This clone was found once. This rearrangement joins TRBV7-9 to TRBJ1-1, with 8 bases identical to TRBD1. The CDR3 is made up of 17 amino acids. Germline V CDR1 and CDR2: SEHNR, FQNEAQ (reference sequence). Losses at the gene ends were 5 bases for V and 1 base for J; bases not matched to a gene: 12. The CDR3 reads CASSPFGQGWSNTEAFF. CDR3 nucleotides: TGTGCCAGCAGCCCCTTCGGACAGGGTTGGTCGAACACTGAAGCTTTCTTT.

CDR3 sequence: CASSKGASGGPRQYF. Here the CDR3 DNA reads TGTGCCAGCAGCAAGGGGGCTAGCGGGGGGCCTCGGCAGTACTTC. The chain is built from TRBV6-1 and TRBJ2-7; 11 positions match TRBD2. Germline-derived CDR1 and CDR2 are MNHNS and SASEGT. Trimming took 6 bases from V and 9 from J; bases not matched to a gene: 13. This CDR3 region has 15 residues.

This chain connects TRBV9 to TRBJ2-7; D is undetermined. V was pared by 0 bases and J by 6 bases, with 13 bases between. The germline gives CDR1 SGDLS, CDR2 YYNGEE. The CDR3 is made up of 14 amino acids. CDR3 protein: CASSVGLTPSEQYF. CDR3 coding DNA: TGTGCCAGCAGCGTAGGTTTGACACCCTCCGAGCAGTACTTC. Drawing the rest from reference TRBV9 and TRBJ2-7, the complete variable domain is DSGVTQTPKHLITATGQRVTLRCSPRSGDLSVYWYQQSLDQGLQFLIQYYNGEERAKGNILERFSAQQFPDLHSELNLSSLELGDSALYFCASSVGLTPSEQYFGPGTRLTVT.

The V and J genes are TRBV28 and TRBJ2-7; 7 bases fit TRBD2. Germline V gene lookup returns CDR1 MDHEN and CDR2 SYDVKM. This CDR3 is 13 amino acids long. The J segment lost 6 bases and the V segment lost 7 bases, leaving 9 bases of the junction unmatched. CDR3: CASTPDRGGEQYF. The CDR3 coding sequence is TGTGCCAGCACGCCGGACCGCGGGGGCGAGCAGTACTTC.

V is TRBV6-6 and J is TRBJ2-2, with D perhaps matching TRBD1 (6 bases). Trimming shortened V by 5 bases and J by 8 bases, and 12 bases separated the two germline ends. Per germline, CDR1 MNHNY and CDR2 SVGAGI (reference sequence). This CDR3 has 13 residues. The CDR3 nucleotides read TGTGCCAGCAGTCTAAAGGACAGAGGGGAGCTGTTTTTT. It yields the protein CASSLKDRGELFF.

The J gene is TRBJ1-5, the V gene TRBV19, with TRBD1 matching over 8 bases. There are 16 residues in the CDR3. Germline V gene sequence: CDR1 LNHDA, CDR2 SQIVND (reference sequence). Trimming removed 7 bases from V and 1 base from J; junction bases left unmatched: 9. The CDR3 sequence is CASTRPDRESNQPQHF. In DNA form, the CDR3 reads TGTGCCAGTACCAGACCGGACAGGGAGAGCAATCAGCCCCAGCATTTT.

The V and J genes are TRBV2 and TRBJ2-3; the match to TRBD2 covers 11 bases. CDR3 size: 16 residues. The J segment lost 2 bases and the V segment lost 3 bases, leaving 4 bases of the junction unmatched. Germline CDR1 SNHLY, CDR2 FYNNEI. The CDR3 reads CASSERLAGYTDTQYF. In DNA, the CDR3 is TGTGCCAGCAGTGAGAGACTAGCGGGGTACACAGATACGCAGTATTTT.

The chain employs TRBV7-2 and TRBJ2-5; 8 nucleotides match TRBD1. In germline, CDR1 is SGHTA, CDR2 FQGNSA. Trimming removed 2 bases from V and 5 bases from J; junction bases left unmatched: 1. This CDR3 is 13 amino acids long. The CDR3 sequence is CASSLRTGETQYF. DNA for the CDR3: TGTGCCAGCAGCTTACGGACAGGGGAGACCCAGTACTTC.

In DNA form, the CDR3 reads TGTGCCAGCAGCTTAGTCCCCCGGGATACGCAGTATTTT. Residues: CASSLVPRDTQYF. This sequence joins TRBV7-6 and TRBJ2-3; D gene ambiguous. This CDR3 has 13 amino acids. The V gene's germline CDR1 is SGHVS and CDR2 FNYEAQ. V lost 1 base to trimming and J lost 6 bases, with 8 bases between them.

The rearrangement links TRBV11-2 to TRBJ2-1; 9 bases are a match to TRBD1. The CDR3 covers 14 residues. Germline V gives CDR1 SGHAT, CDR2 FQNNGV. V lost 5 bases and J lost 9; bases outside the gene matches: 8. Here the CDR3 DNA reads TGTGCCAGCAGCCGGGGACAGGGCCGGGGTGAGCAGTTCTTC. Protein product: CASSRGQGRGEQFF.

This chain joins TRBV7-2 and TRBJ2-1, with 8 positions matching TRBD2. Germline assignment: CDR1 SGHTA and CDR2 FQGNSA. J was trimmed by 9 bases and V by 5 bases; bases with no gene match: 9. The CDR3 sequence is 14 residues long. CDR3 sequence (DNA): TGTGCCAGCAGCACGCCCGGGGGGGATAGTGAGCAGTTCTTC. Its translation is CASSTPGGDSEQFF.

V and J are TRBV2 and TRBJ2-1, with D possibly TRBD1 on 6 matching bases. Germline-derived CDR1 and CDR2 are SNHLY and FYNNEI. The CDR3 length is 14 residues. V dropped 9 bases and J dropped 6 bases, with 18 bases sitting between them. CDR3: CASHRVLGSNEQFF. The CDR3 DNA reads as TGTGCCAGTCACAGGGTGTTGGGGTCCAATGAGCAGTTCTTC. Complete variable domain (other parts from reference TRBV2 and TRBJ2-1): EPEVTQTPSHQVTQMGQEVILRCVPISNHLYFYWYRQILGQKVEFLVSFYNNEISEKSEIFDDQFSVERPDGSNFTLKIRSTKLEDSAMYFCASHRVLGSNEQFFGPGTRLTVL.

The chain employs TRBV7-6 and TRBJ1-1; D not certain. Trimming stripped 3 bases from V and 4 bases from J, with 3 bases between. Germline-derived CDR1 and CDR2 are SGHVS and FNYEAQ. The CDR3 is 11 residues long. The CDR3 loop is CASSFGTEAFF. Written as DNA, the CDR3 is TGTGCCAGCAGCTTCGGCACTGAAGCTTTCTTT.

This chain joins TRBV4-2 and TRBJ2-7; 12 positions match TRBD1. There are 16 residues in the CDR3. The ends lost 3 bases at V and 4 bases at J; junction bases unmatched: 7. Per germline, CDR1 LGHNA and CDR2 YNFKEQ. The DNA of the CDR3 is TGTGCCAGCAGCCAGGCTCCGGGACAGGGGGCTTACGAGCAGTACTTC. This sequence encodes CASSQAPGQGAYEQYF.

The chain joins TRBV30 to TRBJ2-1; 13 nucleotides agree with TRBD2. Germline-derived CDR1 and CDR2 are GTSNPN and SVGIG (reference sequence). V gave up 5 bases and J gave up 6 bases; unmatched junction bases: 7. The CDR3 length is 15 residues. This CDR3 is CAWGHGLAGVNEQFF. In DNA, the CDR3 is TGTGCCTGGGGTCACGGACTAGCGGGGGTCAATGAGCAGTTCTTC.

The V and J genes are TRBV7-9 and TRBJ2-2; D gene uncertain. Germline V CDR1 and CDR2: SEHNR, FQNEAQ (reference sequence). This CDR3 comprises 14 residues. V gave up 4 bases and J gave up 0 bases, with 6 bases separating them. The CDR3: CASSWAANTGELFF. The CDR3 nucleotides read TGTGCCAGCAGCTGGGCAGCGAACACCGGGGAGCTGTTTTTT. Based on the CDR3 plus reference TRBV7-9 and TRBJ2-2, the full variable domain is DTGVSQNPRHKITKRGQNVTFRCDPISEHNRLYWYRQTLGQGPEFLTYFQNEAQLEKSRLLSDRFSAERPKGSFSTLEIQRTEQGDSAMYLCASSWAANTGELFFGEGSRLTVL.

The gene calls are TRBV2 and TRBJ2-7, with 9 bases identical to TRBD1. The CDR3 has 21 amino acids. J was trimmed by 1 base and V by 8 bases; bases with no gene match: 27. Germline CDR1 SNHLY, CDR2 FYNNEI. CDR3 in amino acids: CASCRCGWAHEEDRGSYEQYF. The CDR3 bases are TGTGCCAGCTGCCGATGCGGATGGGCACACGAAGAGGACAGGGGTTCCTACGAGCAGTACTTC.

The chain links TRBV6-5 to TRBJ2-3, with TRBD1 matching over 8 bases. J lost 1 base, V lost 11 bases, and 5 bases had no gene match. Germline assignment: CDR1 MNHEY and CDR2 SVGAGI. CDR3 length equals 13 residues. CDR3 DNA: TGTGCCGCGAAGACAGGGGGCACAGATACGCAGTATTTT. It yields the protein CAAKTGGTDTQYF.

This chain connects TRBV28 to TRBJ2-7; D is uncertain. V lost 11 bases and J 0 bases, leaving 17 bases between the germline ends. Germline CDR1 MDHEN, CDR2 SYDVKM. The CDR3 is 14 amino acids. The CDR3 nucleotides are TGTGCCTCAGCCCTGACAATAGGCTCCTACGAGCAGTACTTC. Translation: CASALTIGSYEQYF.

The J gene is TRBJ2-5, the V gene TRBV9; D call uncertain. Per germline, CDR1 SGDLS and CDR2 YYNGEE. The ends were cut back, 0 bases at V and 3 bases at J, with 12 bases in the middle. CDR3 size: 15 residues. CDR3 amino acids: CASSVAFGPKETQYF. The CDR3 DNA reads TGTGCCAGCAGCGTAGCTTTCGGTCCGAAAGAGACCCAGTACTTC.

V is TRBV9 and J is TRBJ2-2; 7 nucleotides agree with TRBD1. There are 13 residues in the CDR3. Germline loops: CDR1 SGDLS, CDR2 YYNGEE. Germline trimming cut 7 bases from V and 1 base from J; bases unmatched to any gene: 1. This CDR3 reads CASRTGNTGELFF. The CDR3 DNA reads as TGTGCCAGCCGGACAGGGAACACCGGGGAGCTGTTTTTT.

With regard to this clone: Compared with germline, one end of the junction differs, possibly owing to a read error. The rearrangement links TRBV5-6 to TRBJ2-5; a weak D match, TRBD1 (5 bases). Germline-derived CDR1 and CDR2 are SGHDT and YYEEEE. The CDR3 loop spans 13 amino acids. The CDR3 DNA is TGTGCCAGCAGCTCCGATCAGGACACGCCACTGGACTTC. Encoded protein: CASSSDQDTPLDF.

The rearrangement links TRBV18 to TRBJ2-7, with 8 nucleotides matching TRBD1. V was clipped by 8 bases and J by 4 bases; unmatched bases: 7. CDR1 and CDR2 from the germline V gene are KGHSH and LQKENI. The CDR3 length is 13 residues. The CDR3 region is CASPDRGRYEQYF. CDR3 in DNA: TGTGCCAGCCCCGACAGGGGTCGGTACGAGCAGTACTTC.